Below, one T cell receptor (beta chain) is given with its context. The antigen is not known. This record comes from a study of long-term antiretroviral therapy in people with HIV. Study conclusions and caveats: At every time point, clones expanded before ART dominated the repertoire.

The assay used was immunoSEQ (version v3.0), run at survey level. Produced via immunoSEQ multiplex PCR; TCRdb's table is partial and in-frame only. The sample includes 17,000 or so clones, around nine tenths seen only once; the top ten take over 8%. Sequencing used unsorted PBMCs, obtained 0.3 years after starting antiretroviral therapy. The receptor comes from a man in his 60s with HIV.

Here the CDR3 reads CASSPLNSPLHF. CDR3 in DNA: TGTGCCAGCAGCCCCCTAAATTCACCCCTCCACTTT. The chain has TRBV21-1 and TRBJ1-6. TRBV21-1 is a pseudogene segment. The CDR3 consists of 12 residues.